Listed below are T cell receptor beta chains from one sample, sequenced in a study of identical twins. Each CDR3 protein is one row after TCRdb ran MiXCR on the 5' RACE reads. The sample records 1.5 million to 2 million distinct CDR3 sequences, about 32% being singletons. The material sequenced was cord blood. These receptors were taken from a newborn girl in good health. Each CDR3 is given with its conserved first and last residue. D genes are given only for firm matches. Some rows have no size entry. The others give once, few or many, or a class for an expanded clone.

v_gene: TRBV6-1; d_gene: NA; j_gene: TRBJ2-3; abundance: NA; CDR3aa: CASSASVGVSDTQYF; CDR3nt: TGTGCCAGCAGTGCAAGCGTCGGGGTGTCAGATACGCAGTATTTT
v_gene: TRBV6-1; d_gene: TRBD1; j_gene: TRBJ1-6; abundance: few; CDR3aa: CASYPLGRRGLHNSPLHF; CDR3nt: TGTGCCAGCTACCCCCTGGGGAGAAGGGGGCTCCATAATTCACCCCTCCACTTT
v_gene: TRBV11-2; d_gene: TRBD1; j_gene: TRBJ2-3; abundance: NA; CDR3aa: CASSSLRGQSTDTQYF; CDR3nt: TGTGCCAGCAGCTCTTTAAGGGGACAGAGCACAGATACGCAGTATTTT
v_gene: TRBV4-1; d_gene: TRBD2; j_gene: TRBJ2-1; abundance: few; CDR3aa: CASSRSGKISLSYNEQFF; CDR3nt: TGCGCCAGCAGCCGCAGCGGGAAGATTAGCCTCTCCTACAATGAGCAGTTCTTC
v_gene: TRBV6-5; d_gene: TRBD2; j_gene: TRBJ2-1; abundance: NA; CDR3aa: CASRRAGGPSEQFF; CDR3nt: TGTGCCAGCAGAAGAGCGGGAGGCCCTAGTGAGCAGTTCTTC
v_gene: TRBV29-1; d_gene: TRBD1; j_gene: TRBJ2-7; abundance: many; CDR3aa: CSAVPGQGGNYEQYF; CDR3nt: TGCAGCGCTGTCCCCGGACAGGGGGGTAACTACGAGCAGTACTTC
v_gene: TRBV12-3/TRBV12-4; d_gene: NA; j_gene: TRBJ2-1; abundance: NA; CDR3aa: CASRLDNNEQFF; CDR3nt: TGTGCCAGCAGGCTAGACAACAATGAGCAGTTCTTC
v_gene: TRBV4-1; d_gene: TRBD2; j_gene: TRBJ2-2; abundance: NA; CDR3aa: CASSTRTSGRLPNTGELFF; CDR3nt: TGCGCCAGCAGCACCCGGACTAGCGGGAGGTTACCGAACACCGGGGAGCTGTTTTTT
v_gene: TRBV3-1; d_gene: NA; j_gene: TRBJ2-7; abundance: few; CDR3aa: CASSHGDSSSYEQYF; CDR3nt: TGTGCCAGCAGCCATGGAGACAGCAGCTCCTACGAGCAGTACTTC
v_gene: TRBV2; d_gene: NA; j_gene: TRBJ1-5; abundance: NA; CDR3aa: CASSEARLPNQPQHF; CDR3nt: TGTGCCAGCAGTGAAGCCCGACTCCCCAATCAGCCCCAGCATTTT
v_gene: TRBV3-1; d_gene: NA; j_gene: TRBJ2-1; abundance: once; CDR3aa: CASSHDRASGVGEQFF; CDR3nt: TGTGCCAGCAGCCACGATAGGGCCTCGGGGGTTGGTGAGCAGTTCTTC
v_gene: TRBV12-3/TRBV12-4; d_gene: NA; j_gene: TRBJ1-5; abundance: NA; CDR3aa: CASSPTPGNQPQHF; CDR3nt: TGTGCCAGCAGCCCTACCCCGGGCAATCAGCCCCAGCATTTT
v_gene: TRBV20-1; d_gene: TRBD2; j_gene: TRBJ2-5; abundance: NA; CDR3aa: CSASSGLMPYF; CDR3nt: TGCAGTGCTAGTTCGGGACTAATGCCGTACTTC
v_gene: TRBV9; d_gene: TRBD2; j_gene: TRBJ2-3; abundance: many; CDR3aa: CASSAGTSGYTDTQYF; CDR3nt: TGTGCCAGCAGCGCCGGGACTAGCGGCTACACAGATACGCAGTATTTT
v_gene: TRBV28; d_gene: NA; j_gene: TRBJ2-3; abundance: NA; CDR3aa: CASSSPQRVGDTQYF; CDR3nt: TGTGCCAGCAGTTCCCCCCAGCGGGTAGGAGATACGCAGTATTTT
v_gene: TRBV7-9; d_gene: NA; j_gene: TRBJ2-1; abundance: NA; CDR3aa: CASCLSSSYNEQFF; CDR3nt: TGTGCCAGCTGTCTTTCTAGCTCCTACAATGAGCAGTTCTTC
v_gene: TRBV29-1; d_gene: NA; j_gene: TRBJ2-7; abundance: few; CDR3aa: CSAASRLSDTYEQYF; CDR3nt: TGCAGCGCCGCATCCCGACTGAGTGATACCTACGAGCAGTACTTC
v_gene: TRBV28; d_gene: TRBD1; j_gene: TRBJ1-1; abundance: NA; CDR3aa: CASSLPGQGATEAFF; CDR3nt: TGTGCCAGCAGCCTACCGGGACAGGGGGCAACTGAAGCTTTCTTT
v_gene: TRBV28; d_gene: NA; j_gene: TRBJ1-2; abundance: NA; CDR3aa: CASSLLPGGNGYTF; CDR3nt: TGTGCCAGCAGCCTCCTGCCCGGAGGCAATGGCTACACCTTC
v_gene: TRBV10-3; d_gene: NA; j_gene: TRBJ1-1; abundance: few; CDR3aa: CAISDTARLVTGAFF; CDR3nt: TGTGCCATCAGTGACACAGCCCGGCTAGTCACGGGAGCTTTCTTT
v_gene: TRBV12-3/TRBV12-4; d_gene: NA; j_gene: TRBJ2-2; abundance: NA; CDR3aa: CASSLAVARVSGELFF; CDR3nt: TGTGCCAGCAGTTTAGCGGTGGCCAGGGTGTCCGGGGAGCTGTTTTTT
v_gene: TRBV4-2; d_gene: NA; j_gene: TRBJ2-3; abundance: NA; CDR3aa: CASSQEGRPWVDTQYF; CDR3nt: TGTGCCAGCAGCCAAGAGGGCCGACCATGGGTAGATACGCAGTATTTT
v_gene: TRBV30; d_gene: NA; j_gene: TRBJ1-2; abundance: few; CDR3aa: CAWSVPTGNGYTF; CDR3nt: TGTGCCTGGAGTGTACCCACAGGGAACGGCTACACCTTC
v_gene: TRBV12-3/TRBV12-4; d_gene: TRBD1; j_gene: TRBJ1-5; abundance: NA; CDR3aa: CASIPGGRGIQPQHF; CDR3nt: TGTGCCAGCATCCCGGGAGGCAGGGGGATTCAGCCCCAGCATTTT
v_gene: TRBV19; d_gene: NA; j_gene: TRBJ1-5; abundance: NA; CDR3aa: CASSIVGGYSNQPQHF; CDR3nt: TGTGCCAGTAGTATAGTGGGAGGGTATAGCAATCAGCCCCAGCATTTT
v_gene: TRBV27; d_gene: NA; j_gene: TRBJ1-6; abundance: few; CDR3aa: CASIDPGRTNSPLHF; CDR3nt: TGTGCCAGCATCGACCCGGGACGGACAAATTCACCCCTCCACTTT
v_gene: TRBV28; d_gene: TRBD1; j_gene: TRBJ2-1; abundance: NA; CDR3aa: CASSFPGTGSNEQFF; CDR3nt: TGTGCCAGCAGTTTCCCCGGGACAGGGTCCAATGAGCAGTTCTTC
v_gene: TRBV7-9; d_gene: NA; j_gene: TRBJ2-7; abundance: many; CDR3aa: CASSLTGDSYEQYF; CDR3nt: TGTGCCAGCAGCTTAACGGGGGACTCCTACGAGCAGTACTTC
v_gene: TRBV12-3/TRBV12-4; d_gene: NA; j_gene: TRBJ2-1; abundance: NA; CDR3aa: CASSDDRNEQFF; CDR3nt: TGTGCCAGCAGCGATGACAGGAATGAGCAGTTCTTC
v_gene: TRBV12-3/TRBV12-4; d_gene: TRBD1; j_gene: TRBJ1-2; abundance: NA; CDR3aa: CASSSAGQYGYTF; CDR3nt: TGTGCCAGCAGTTCAGCGGGACAGTATGGCTACACCTTC
v_gene: TRBV29-1; d_gene: NA; j_gene: TRBJ2-7; abundance: few; CDR3aa: CSGQDSYEQYF; CDR3nt: TGCAGCGGACAGGACTCCTACGAGCAGTACTTC
v_gene: TRBV5-1; d_gene: NA; j_gene: TRBJ2-7; abundance: NA; CDR3aa: CASSFSPEDEQYF; CDR3nt: TGCGCCAGCAGCTTTAGTCCCGAGGACGAGCAGTACTTC
v_gene: TRBV24-1; d_gene: NA; j_gene: TRBJ1-1; abundance: NA; CDR3aa: CATSDMNTEAFF; CDR3nt: TGTGCCACCAGTGACATGAACACTGAAGCTTTCTTT
v_gene: TRBV18; d_gene: NA; j_gene: TRBJ1-5; abundance: NA; CDR3aa: CASSPLGQYSNQPQHF; CDR3nt: TGTGCCAGCTCACCACTGGGACAATATAGCAATCAGCCCCAGCATTTT
v_gene: TRBV7-2; d_gene: NA; j_gene: TRBJ2-5; abundance: NA; CDR3aa: CASSPKLPREQYF; CDR3nt: TGTGCCAGCAGCCCTAAGCTACCCCGAGAGCAGTACTTC
v_gene: TRBV6-5; d_gene: TRBD2; j_gene: TRBJ2-3; abundance: few; CDR3aa: CASSYPGLAGGIWNTQYF; CDR3nt: TGTGCCAGCAGTTACCCGGGACTAGCGGGGGGGATATGGAATACGCAGTATTTT